The 7 T cell receptor beta chains below were found in one sample sequenced in a study of ipilimumab plus nivolumab after autologous stem cell transplantation. Assay: immunoSEQ multiplex PCR; the TCRdb copy retains only in-frame clones and omits some. The sample comprises 10,000 to 15,000 clones, about three quarters of which are singletons, and about 18% rests with the top ten. This specimen consisted of PBMCs, obtained in a trial of ipilimumab plus nivolumab as post-transplant consolidation. These receptors were collected from a male donor with diffuse large B-cell lymphoma.

V gene TRBV6-5 combines with J gene TRBJ2-7; 8 nucleotides align to TRBD2. V was pared by 6 bases and J by 0 bases, with 7 bases of the junction left unmatched. The CDR3 sequence is 15 residues long. In germline, CDR1 is MNHEY, CDR2 SVGAGI. The CDR3 here is CASRGVAGSSYEQYF. The DNA of the CDR3 is TGTGCCAGCAGGGGGGTAGCGGGGAGCTCCTACGAGCAGTACTTC.

This clone was found once. The genes are TRBV27 and TRBJ2-3; weak D call: TRBD1 (6 bases). The length of the CDR3 is 17 residues. Trimming took 5 bases from V and 1 from J, leaving 19 bases between them. Germline V gives CDR1 MNHEY, CDR2 SMNVEV (reference sequence). CDR3 DNA: TGTGCCAGCAGTCCCCACCGTGGCAGGGGTGGCACAGATACGCAGTATTTT. This translates into CASSPHRGRGGTDTQYF.

The chain couples TRBV6-1 to TRBJ2-2; D gene uncertain. Trimming removed 7 bases at V and 2 bases at J, with 11 bases between. CDR3 size: 14 residues. Germline V CDR1 and CDR2: MNHNS, SASEGT. The CDR3 sequence is CASTSQINTGELFF. DNA of the CDR3: TGTGCCAGCACCAGCCAAATAAACACCGGGGAGCTGTTTTTT.

The chain employs TRBV11-3 and TRBJ1-1, with D possibly matching TRBD1 (5 bases). The CDR3 totals 11 residues. Germline V gives CDR1 SGHNT, CDR2 YENEEA. V lost 4 bases and J 12 bases, leaving 12 bases between the germline ends. The CDR3 DNA reads as TGTGCCAGCAGCTCGCCCGGGGGTACTTTCTTT. It specifies CASSSPGGTFF.

This chain connects TRBV4-3 to TRBJ2-4, with D possibly TRBD1 on 6 matching bases. Germline values: CDR1 LGHNA, CDR2 YSLEER. The CDR3 totals 14 residues. V was shortened by 0 bases and J by 13 bases, with 16 bases between the two germline ends. The CDR3 sequence is CASSQDQGIGIQYF. The DNA of the CDR3 is TGCGCCAGCAGCCAAGATCAGGGGATCGGGATCCAGTACTTC.

The chain carries TRBV19 and TRBJ1-1, with D possibly matching TRBD1 (6 bases). Trimming pared 6 bases from V and 1 base from J, leaving 15 bases between. CDR3 length: 15 amino acids. From germline, CDR1 is LNHDA and CDR2 SQIVND (reference sequence). DNA of the CDR3: TGTGCCAGTAGCAGTCAGGGGCGGGCGAACACTGAAGCTTTCTTT. Its translation is CASSSQGRANTEAFF. Looking up the rest from reference TRBV19 and TRBJ1-1 gives the full variable domain: DGGITQSPKYLFRKEGQNVTLSCEQNLNHDAMYWYRQDPGQGLRLIYYSQIVNDFQKGDIAEGYSVSREKKESFPLTVTSAQKNPTAFYLCASSSQGRANTEAFFGQGTRLTVV.

The chain uses TRBV7-6 and TRBJ2-7, with D unresolved. The CDR3 has 12 residues. Trimming shortened V by 3 bases and J by 6 bases, and 9 bases separated the two germline ends. CDR1 SGHVS and CDR2 FNYEAQ come from the germline V gene. The CDR3 here is CASSLESGEQYF. DNA for the CDR3: TGTGCCAGCAGCTTGGAGTCAGGCGAGCAGTACTTC.